Listed here are 22 T cell receptor beta chains from one sample, sequenced in a study of OX40 agonist ivuxolimab in advanced cancers. The table came from immunoSEQ multiplex PCR; TCRdb's copy has only in-frame clones and leaves some out. The profile shows around 100,000 clones, around 91% of them singletons. Here the sequenced sample was CD4+ or CD8+ T cells sorted from blood, taken in a trial of the OX40 agonist ivuxolimab. All receptors come from an adult with an advanced solid tumor such as melanoma, head and neck, liver or kidney cancer.

The chain joins TRBV5-1 to TRBJ2-3; tentatively, D is TRBD2 (6 bases). Germline-derived CDR1 and CDR2 are SGHRS and YFSETQ. This CDR3 comprises 16 residues. Trimming pared 4 bases from V and 0 bases from J, leaving 15 bases between. The CDR3: CASSPPSASSTDTQYF. Here the CDR3 DNA reads TGCGCCAGCAGCCCCCCTAGCGCCTCTAGCACAGATACGCAGTATTTT.

CDR3 bases: TGTGCCAGCAGCTTGGCCAGACCCTTCTCTGGAAACACCATATATTTT. It yields the protein CASSLARPFSGNTIYF. V and J are TRBV5-8 and TRBJ1-3; no reliable D call. Germline lookup yields CDR1 SGHTS and CDR2 YDEGEE. This CDR3 is 16 amino acids long. V lost 0 bases and J lost 0, with 10 bases in between. Looking up the rest from reference TRBV5-8 and TRBJ1-3 gives the full variable domain: EAGVTQSPTHLIKTRGQQATLRCSPISGHTSVYWYQQALGLGLQFLLWYDEGEERNRGNFPPRFSGRQFPNYSSELNVNALELEDSALYLCASSLARPFSGNTIYFGEGSWLTVV.

The V and J genes are TRBV7-3 and TRBJ2-1; a possible D gene is TRBD2 (6 bases). Germline-derived CDR1 and CDR2 are SGHTA and FQGTGA. The CDR3 has 13 residues. Trimming pared 5 bases from V and 3 bases from J, leaving 8 bases between. The CDR3 region has the DNA TGTGCCAGCAGCGGGGGACTCTACAATGAGCAGTTCTTC. This translates into CASSGGLYNEQFF.

The chain has TRBV5-1 and TRBJ1-3, with a weak D call TRBD1 (5 bases). Deletions cut 4 bases from V and 4 bases from J, with 27 bases between. The CDR3 totals 19 residues. Germline V gives CDR1 SGHRS, CDR2 YFSETQ. The CDR3 nucleotides read TGCGCCAGCAGCCCAATCTCAGGGTGGAGAAACACGGGGGGAAACACCATATATTTT. Translation: CASSPISGWRNTGGNTIYF.

This chain uses TRBV5-1 with TRBJ2-5; TRBD1 matches 9 bases. The V segment lost 2 bases and the J segment 5 bases; nucleotides outside the gene matches: 10. The CDR3 runs to 16 residues. Per germline, CDR1 SGHRS and CDR2 YFSETQ. In DNA, the CDR3 is TGCGCCAGCAGCTTTCAACCGGGACAGGGTACGGAGACCCAGTACTTC. Its translation: CASSFQPGQGTETQYF.

The chain uses TRBV29-1 and TRBJ2-7; 7 positions agree with TRBD1. Trimming cost V 4 bases and J 2 bases; bases outside gene matches: 5. The CDR3 covers 13 residues. CDR1 is SQVTM, CDR2 ANQGSEA, per germline. CDR3 in amino acids: CSVGQGLTYEQYF. CDR3 sequence (DNA): TGCAGCGTTGGACAGGGCTTGACCTACGAGCAGTACTTC.

This chain links TRBV6-5 with TRBJ1-3, with D possibly matching TRBD1 (6 bases). Germline lookup yields CDR1 MNHEY and CDR2 SVGAGI. This CDR3 spans 14 amino acids. Between the trimmed V and J ends, which lost 4 bases and 7 bases, there was a span of 14 bases. The CDR3 loop reads CASSSRDMGNTIYF. The CDR3 bases are TGTGCCAGCAGTTCCCGGGACATGGGGAACACCATATATTTT.

This chain joins TRBV7-8 and TRBJ1-2; maybe TRBD1 (5 bases). Germline values: CDR1 SGHVS, CDR2 FQNEAQ. V dropped 0 bases and J dropped 5 bases, with 13 bases sitting between them. The CDR3 is 15 amino acids. The CDR3 bases are TGTGCCAGCAGCTTAGCTGGCAGGGATTTATATGGCTACACCTTC. It encodes CASSLAGRDLYGYTF.

This chain joins TRBV30 and TRBJ2-1; the match to TRBD1 covers 9 bases. Germline V CDR1 and CDR2: GTSNPN, SVGIG (reference sequence). Trimming took 5 bases from V and 6 from J; bases not matched to a gene: 8. The CDR3 is 14 amino acids. DNA for the CDR3: TGTGCCTGGGACGGGACAGGGAACGCCAATGAGCAGTTCTTC. The encoded protein is CAWDGTGNANEQFF.

The chain uses TRBV2 and TRBJ1-6; TRBD1 matches 7 bases. The junction had 7 bases not matched to a gene; V was cut back by 9 bases and J by 8 bases. CDR3 length: 13 amino acids. Germline-derived CDR1 and CDR2 are SNHLY and FYNNEI. Here the CDR3 DNA reads TGTGCCAGGCGACAGGGCGGCGATTCACCCCTCCACTTT. Translating gives CARRQGGDSPLHF.

The chain is built from TRBV4-1 and TRBJ2-7; D tentatively fits TRBD1 or TRBD2 (5 bases each). Trimming shortened V by 0 bases and J by 0 bases, and 15 bases separated the two germline ends. The length of the CDR3 is 17 residues. Germline lookup yields CDR1 MGHRA and CDR2 YSYEKL. Written as DNA, the CDR3 is TGCGCCAGCAGCCAAGATTGGTTGGTAGGGACCTCCTACGAGCAGTACTTC. Translated: CASSQDWLVGTSYEQYF.

This clone was seen once. The chain employs TRBV2 and TRBJ2-5, with D tentatively TRBD1 or TRBD2 (7 bases each). V dropped 10 bases and J dropped 4 bases, with 19 bases sitting between them. This CDR3 contains 14 residues. Germline CDR1 reads SNHLY; CDR2 reads FYNNEI. In DNA, the CDR3 is TGTGCCACTTCAGCGGGACAGCGGAGAGAGACCCAGTACTTC. Translation gives CATSAGQRRETQYF.

The chain is built from TRBV19 and TRBJ1-2; TRBD1 aligns across 7 bases. V lost 5 bases, J lost 8 bases, and 8 bases stayed unmatched. The CDR3 runs 13 residues. From germline, CDR1 is LNHDA and CDR2 SQIVND (reference sequence). CDR3 in DNA: TGTGCCAGTAGTCAACAGGGGATGGGGGGCTACACCTTC. It is translated as CASSQQGMGGYTF.

The count of this clone is one. The gene calls are TRBV28 and TRBJ2-7, with unresolved D. Trimming shortened V by 5 bases and J by 4 bases, and 9 bases separated the two germline ends. CDR1 MDHEN and CDR2 SYDVKM come from the germline V gene. The CDR3 totals 12 residues. The CDR3 region is CASSLTLYEQYF. The CDR3 DNA reads as TGTGCCAGCAGTCTAACCCTTTACGAGCAGTACTTC.

The chain uses TRBV11-3 and TRBJ2-7; D is unresolved. The CDR3 is made up of 14 amino acids. Germline lookup yields CDR1 SGHNT and CDR2 YENEEA. Trimming removed 1 base from V and 0 bases from J, with 7 bases in between. CDR3 DNA: TGTGCCAGCAGCTTAGGGGATAGCTCCTACGAGCAGTACTTC. Its translation: CASSLGDSSYEQYF.

The rearrangement links TRBV6-6 to TRBJ1-1; D possibly corresponds to TRBD1 (5 bases). Germline V gene data show CDR1 as MNHNY and CDR2 as SVGAGI (reference sequence). Between the trimmed V and J ends, which lost 8 bases and 4 bases, there was a span of 14 bases. CDR3 length: 13 amino acids. CDR3 DNA sequence: TGTGCCAGCTCTAGGTTGGGGGGCACTGAAGCTTTCTTT. Protein: CASSRLGGTEAFF.

This clone has just one count. This rearrangement joins TRBV9 to TRBJ1-2; TRBD1 matches 7 bases. Unmatched junction bases numbered 7, after V lost 0 bases and J lost 5 bases. CDR1 and CDR2 (germline): SGDLS, YYNGEE. The CDR3 runs 15 residues. For the CDR3, the DNA is TGTGCCAGCAGCGTAGGATCAGGGGGTGTGTATGGCTACACCTTC. Translated, it gives CASSVGSGGVYGYTF.

V usage is TRBV5-1 and J usage is TRBJ2-7, with D possibly being TRBD1 (5 bases). Deletions cut 0 bases from V and 2 bases from J, with 9 bases between. Germline lookup yields CDR1 SGHRS and CDR2 YFSETQ. This CDR3 is built from 14 residues. CDR3 sequence reads: CASSLGQSPYEQYF. The CDR3 nucleotides are TGCGCCAGCAGCTTGGGACAGTCCCCCTACGAGCAGTACTTC.

The V gene is TRBV5-1, the J gene TRBJ1-1; D is uncertain. The CDR3 contains 13 residues. Trimming shortened V by 7 bases and J by 4 bases, and 14 bases separated the two germline ends. Germline-derived CDR1 and CDR2 are SGHRS and YFSETQ. The CDR3 DNA is TGCGCCAGCGGGCCCAGTAGGAGCACTGAAGCTTTCTTT. Translation: CASGPSRSTEAFF.

V usage is TRBV28 and J usage is TRBJ1-4, with D unclear. The germline V gene has CDR1 MDHEN and CDR2 SYDVKM. V was trimmed by 5 bases and J by 10 bases, leaving 11 bases between them. The CDR3 spans 12 residues. This CDR3 is CASSPPRAKLFF. CDR3 nucleotides: TGTGCCAGCAGTCCCCCCCGGGCAAAACTGTTTTTT.

This clone has only one observation. This chain joins TRBV28 and TRBJ2-7; the match to TRBD2 covers 16 bases. CDR1 and CDR2 from the germline V gene are MDHEN and SYDVKM. V trimming: 5 bases; J trimming: 2 bases; junction bases outside the gene matches: 24. CDR3 length: 23 residues. In DNA form, the CDR3 reads TGTGCCAGCAGTCCACACCATCCCGGGACTAGCGGGAGGGCCGTGTCGTATGCCTACGAGCAGTACTTC. Protein product: CASSPHHPGTSGRAVSYAYEQYF.

The chain carries TRBV30 and TRBJ2-5; no firm D call. Germline CDR1 is GTSNPN and CDR2 is SVGIG (reference sequence). CDR3 size: 12 residues. Trimming took off 1 base at V and 5 bases at J, with 8 bases between the two ends. The CDR3 sequence is CAWSAPGETQYF. The CDR3 coding sequence is TGTGCCTGGAGTGCTCCCGGGGAGACCCAGTACTTC.